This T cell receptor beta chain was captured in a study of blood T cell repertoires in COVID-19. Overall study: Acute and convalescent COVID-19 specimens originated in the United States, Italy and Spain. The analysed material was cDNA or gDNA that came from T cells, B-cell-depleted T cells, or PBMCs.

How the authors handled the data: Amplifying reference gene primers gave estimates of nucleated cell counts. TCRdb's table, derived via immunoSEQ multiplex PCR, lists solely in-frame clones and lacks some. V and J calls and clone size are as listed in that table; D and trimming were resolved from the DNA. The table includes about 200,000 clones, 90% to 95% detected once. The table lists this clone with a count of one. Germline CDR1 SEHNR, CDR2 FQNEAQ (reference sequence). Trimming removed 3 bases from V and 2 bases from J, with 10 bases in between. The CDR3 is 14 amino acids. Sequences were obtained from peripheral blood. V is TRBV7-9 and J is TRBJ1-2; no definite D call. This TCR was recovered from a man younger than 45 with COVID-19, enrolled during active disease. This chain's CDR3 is CASSLTRDNYGYTF. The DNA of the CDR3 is TGTGCCAGCAGCTTGACTCGAGACAACTATGGCTACACCTTC.